Presented here are 4 T cell receptor beta chains from one specimen sequenced in a study of molecular identifiers for immune sequencing clone quantification. TCRdb re-called the PCR reads with MiXCR, one entry per CDR3 protein. The data show some 590,000 distinct CDR3 sequences, with 25% seen just once and approximately 0.75% held by the top ten. The sequenced material came from naive CD8+ T cells from blood, with Jurkat cell RNA spiked in. Specified subset: FACS-sorted CD8+CD4-CCR7+CD45RA+ naive T cells. These TCRs come from a human donor in good health. Some libraries in this study had Jurkat cell RNA spiked in.

This clonotype has only a few counts. This may arise from a read error, as a much more abundant clone is one base away. V usage is TRBV28 and J usage is TRBJ1-1, with no clear D. Trimming took 4 bases from V and 6 from J, leaving 9 bases between them. CDR1 MDHEN and CDR2 SYDVKM come from the germline V gene. The CDR3 is 12 amino acids. CDR3 sequence reads: CASSWRIAEAFF. As DNA, the CDR3 is TGTGCCAGCAGTTGGAGGATCGCTGAAGCTTTCTTT.

This clonotype was seen at least ten times. The genes are TRBV4-1 and TRBJ2-7; D is ambiguous. The CDR3 is made up of 13 amino acids. The V and J ends lost 1 base and 4 bases respectively, with 8 bases between them. Germline-derived CDR1 and CDR2 are MGHRA and YSYEKL. CDR3 protein: CASSQADVYEQYF. As DNA, the CDR3 is TGCGCCAGCAGCCAAGCCGACGTATACGAGCAGTACTTC.

A word on this clonotype: Since a much larger clone is just one base distant, this may be a read error. The chain has TRBV7-2 and TRBJ2-3; D gene ambiguous. The CDR3 has 12 amino acids. In germline, CDR1 is SGHTA, CDR2 FQGNSA. Trimming stripped 8 bases from V and 6 bases from J, with 12 bases between. CDR3 region: CASRPTWDTQYF. Here the CDR3 DNA reads TGTGCCAGCCGCCCCACTTGGGATACGCAGTATTTT.

The sample holds many counts of this clonotype. This sequence joins TRBV12-3 or TRBV12-4 and TRBJ2-5; 8 bases agree with TRBD2. Trimming cost V 6 bases and J 2 bases; bases outside gene matches: 11. This CDR3 is built from 16 residues. The CDR3, as DNA: TGTGCCAGCAGCGATGGGAGCGGGGGATGGCAAGAGACCCAGTACTTC. As protein: CASSDGSGGWQETQYF.